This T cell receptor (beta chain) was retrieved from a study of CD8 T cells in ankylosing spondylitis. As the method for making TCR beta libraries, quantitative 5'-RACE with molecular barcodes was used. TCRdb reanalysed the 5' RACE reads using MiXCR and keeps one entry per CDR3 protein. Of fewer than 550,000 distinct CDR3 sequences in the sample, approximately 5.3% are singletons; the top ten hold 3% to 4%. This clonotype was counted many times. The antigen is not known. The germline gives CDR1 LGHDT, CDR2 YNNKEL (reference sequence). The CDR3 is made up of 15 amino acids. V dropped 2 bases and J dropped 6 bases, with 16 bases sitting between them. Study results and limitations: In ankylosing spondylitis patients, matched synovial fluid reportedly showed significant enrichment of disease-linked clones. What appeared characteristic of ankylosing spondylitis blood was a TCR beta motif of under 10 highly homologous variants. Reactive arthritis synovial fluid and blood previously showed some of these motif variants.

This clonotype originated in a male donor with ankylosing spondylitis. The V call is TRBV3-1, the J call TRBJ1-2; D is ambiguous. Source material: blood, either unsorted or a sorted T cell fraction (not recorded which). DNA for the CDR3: TGTGCCAGCAGCCAACCAAAGTCCACTTCAGATGGCTACACCTTC. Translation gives CASSQPKSTSDGYTF.